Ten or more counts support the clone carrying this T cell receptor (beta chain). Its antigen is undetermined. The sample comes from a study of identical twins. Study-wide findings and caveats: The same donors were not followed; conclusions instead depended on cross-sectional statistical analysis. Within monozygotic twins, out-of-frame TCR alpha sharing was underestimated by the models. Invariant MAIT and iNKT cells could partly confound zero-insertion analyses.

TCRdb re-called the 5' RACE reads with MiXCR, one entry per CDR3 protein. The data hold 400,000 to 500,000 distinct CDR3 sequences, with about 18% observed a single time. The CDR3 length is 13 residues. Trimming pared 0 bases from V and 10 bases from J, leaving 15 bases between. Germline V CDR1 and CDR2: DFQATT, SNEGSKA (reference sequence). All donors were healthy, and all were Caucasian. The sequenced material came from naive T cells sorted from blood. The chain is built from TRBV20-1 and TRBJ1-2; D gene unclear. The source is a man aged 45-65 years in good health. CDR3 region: CSARDSDSESYTF. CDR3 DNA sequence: TGCAGTGCTAGAGATTCGGATTCAGAGTCCTACACCTTC.